Described below is a single T cell receptor (beta chain) sequence and its context. The clone's antigen remains unknown. Base quality data are lacking; no much larger clone is found one base away. The sample belongs to a study of control samples from healthy donors and cancer patients (dated by TCRdb to about 2020). The library was made by the immunoSEQ multiplex PCR assay. In TCRdb, the immuneACCESS table is reduced to in-frame sequences with V and J assigned. These tables do not hold every clone; where another copy was compared, an unresolved V gene accounts for under half, and the others remain unexplained. The sample includes 70,000 to 85,000 clones, with 84% observed a single time. The biggest ten clones account for roughly 10% of the sample. CDR1 LNHDA and CDR2 SQIVND were looked up in the germline V gene (reference sequence). V is pared back by 0 bases and J by 3 bases, with 10 bases lying between the germline termini. Spanning cysteine to phenylalanine, the CDR3 consists of 15 amino acids. Here the CDR3 DNA is all that survives: 45 bases in frame from base 1.

This receptor was taken from a man in his sixties with head and neck cancer. Material for sequencing was PBMCs. The rearrangement joined TRBV19 to TRBJ2-3; the D segment cannot be called with confidence. The sequenced DNA is TGTGCCAGTAGTATAGAGGGGTTGTCGACAGATACGCAGTATTTT. This is translated as CASSIEGLSTDTQYF.